This TCR beta chain was sequenced for a study of cytomegalovirus exposure and HLA in healthy donors. With 60 Vbeta and 13 Jbeta primers, the PCR was carried out. Authors' methods: Approximately 11 million shared chains were among the approximately 76 million unique TCR beta chains that a later analysis counted. TCRdb keeps only in-frame clones here, not all; method: immunoSEQ multiplex PCR. V, J and clone size are taken as reported in that table, and D and trimming were inferred from the DNA itself. The sample yields about 73,000 clones, 75% seen once. Germline values: CDR1 SGHRS, CDR2 YFSETQ. With V trimmed by 2 bases and J by 0 bases, 14 bases remained unmatched. The CDR3 sequence is 19 residues long. This clone was found a few times. No antigen is known for it. Study findings and constraints: TCR beta chains numbering under 200 were designated cytomegalovirus-associated. In an earlier analysis, about 87% or about 30%: the productive usage of most TCR beta V segments.

The receptor's source is a man aged 65-85 years in good health and CMV-seronegative. Sequencing input: PBMCs. This rearrangement joins TRBV5-1 to TRBJ2-1, with 7 bases lining up with TRBD2. The CDR3 loop is CASSFSASGYLSSYNEQFF. In DNA, the CDR3 is TGCGCCAGCAGCTTTTCGGCTAGCGGATACTTAAGCTCCTACAATGAGCAGTTCTTC.